This passage covers 17 T cell receptor beta chains from one sample sequenced in a study of T cells after yellow fever vaccination. TCRdb called the 5' RACE reads again in MiXCR, with one record for every CDR3 protein. Of 90,000 to 150,000 distinct CDR3 sequences listed, roughly 7.2% are singletons. Sequencing was performed on CD4+ T cells sorted from PBMCs, taken 35 to 50 days after the first yellow fever vaccination. The receptors were gathered from a man younger than 35 who received the YFV17D yellow fever vaccine.

Ten or more counts support this clonotype. The CDR3 DNA sequence: TGCGCCAGCAGCTTAACAGGGCCGGGAGAAAAACTGTTTTTT. It codes for CASSLTGPGEKLFF. This sequence joins TRBV5-1 and TRBJ1-4; possibly TRBD1 for D (6 bases). Trimming removed 2 bases at V and 8 bases at J, with 13 bases between. The germline gives CDR1 SGHRS, CDR2 YFSETQ. The CDR3 length is 14 residues.

Turning to this clonotype: A read error may account for a junction end that differs from germline. The chain is built from TRBV7-3 and TRBJ2-1; possibly TRBD1 or TRBD2 for D (5 bases each). The CDR3 is 18 residues long. Germline V CDR1 and CDR2: SGHTA, FQGTGA. CDR3 nucleotide sequence: TGTGCCAGCAGCCTAACTCCCCTGGGGGTAAGCTCCTACAATGAGCAGTTCTTC. It is translated as CASSLTPLGVSSYNEQFF.

The J gene is TRBJ2-7, the V gene TRBV6-2 or TRBV6-3; 7 bases align to TRBD2. The CDR3 is 14 amino acids. The V segment lost 6 bases and the J segment 1 base; nucleotides outside the gene matches: 6. CDR1 is MNHEY and CDR2 is SVGEGT in the germline V gene. Here the CDR3 reads CASSRPGGSYEQYV. The CDR3 DNA sequence: TGTGCCAGCAGCCGACCGGGGGGATCCTACGAGCAGTACGTC.

The table lists this clonotype with a few counts. This chain links TRBV10-3 with TRBJ1-1, with D perhaps matching TRBD1 (5 bases). V lost 7 bases to trimming and J lost 4 bases, with 13 bases between them. This CDR3 comprises 13 residues. Per the germline V gene, CDR1 is ENHRY and CDR2 is SYGVKD. The chain's CDR3 is CAITRDQSTEAFF. The CDR3 nucleotides are TGTGCCATCACTCGGGACCAGAGCACTGAAGCTTTCTTT.

This clonotype was counted many times. The V gene is TRBV5-4, the J gene TRBJ2-3, with 7 bases that match TRBD1. The germline V gene has CDR1 SGHNT and CDR2 YYREEE (reference sequence). Germline trimming cut 4 bases from V and 4 bases from J; bases unmatched to any gene: 6. The CDR3 contains 14 residues. As DNA, the CDR3 is TGTGCCAGCAGCGACAGGGTCGGCTCAGATACGCAGTATTTT. Its translation is CASSDRVGSDTQYF.

At least ten counts were recorded for this clonotype. V gene TRBV20-1 combines with J gene TRBJ2-3; D gene uncertain. V shed 2 bases and J shed 5 bases, with 14 bases lying between them. The length of the CDR3 is 14 residues. Looked up from germline, CDR1 is DFQATT and CDR2 is SNEGSKA (reference sequence). CDR3 in amino acids: CSARRGLVGDTQYF. The CDR3 DNA reads as TGCAGTGCTAGACGTGGCCTAGTTGGAGATACGCAGTATTTT.

This clonotype was observed at least ten times. V usage is TRBV15 and J usage is TRBJ1-5; D call uncertain. V was clipped by 0 bases and J by 4 bases, with 1 base between them. Germline CDR1 is LNHNV and CDR2 is YYDKDF (reference sequence). The CDR3 totals 12 residues. This CDR3 reads CATSRDNQPQHF. The DNA of the CDR3 is TGTGCCACCAGCAGAGATAATCAGCCCCAGCATTTT.

Many counts were recorded for this clonotype. The rearrangement joins TRBV7-2 to TRBJ2-2; 8 positions match TRBD1. V was pared by 5 bases and J by 6 bases, with 11 bases of the junction left unmatched. The CDR3 sequence is 16 residues long. CDR1 is SGHTA and CDR2 is FQGNSA in the germline V gene. CDR3 nucleotide sequence: TGTGCCAGCAGCCCGCGGACAGGGAGTATCGCCGGGGAGCTGTTTTTT. Protein: CASSPRTGSIAGELFF. The variable domain in full, completed from reference TRBV7-2 and TRBJ2-2, reads GAGVSQSPSNKVTEKGKDVELRCDPISGHTALYWYRQSLGQGLEFLIYFQGNSAPDKSGLPSDRFSAERTGGSVSTLTIQRTQQEDSAVYLCASSPRTGSIAGELFFGEGSRLTVL.

This clonotype was detected ten times or more. The chain couples TRBV11-2 to TRBJ2-2, with D unresolved. CDR1 is SGHAT and CDR2 is FQNNGV in the germline V gene. Trimming removed 5 bases from V and 6 bases from J, with 10 bases in between. The CDR3 is 13 amino acids. The CDR3 bases are TGTGCCAGCAGCCCTAAGGGCCCCGGGGAGCTGTTTTTT. This encodes CASSPKGPGELFF.

This clonotype appeared many times. This rearrangement joins TRBV12-3 or TRBV12-4 to TRBJ1-2; no clear D gene. The CDR3 extends over 14 amino acids. Trimming took 2 bases from V and 0 from J, leaving 7 bases between them. The CDR3 DNA sequence: TGTGCCAGCAGTTTAAACGTAGCTAACTATGGCTACACCTTC. Protein product: CASSLNVANYGYTF.

This clonotype appeared many times. The rearrangement links TRBV5-1 to TRBJ2-7, with 12 bases fitting TRBD2. The CDR3 runs to 16 residues. Losses at the gene ends were 0 bases for V and 2 bases for J; bases not matched to a gene: 3. Germline CDR1 and CDR2: SGHRS and YFSETQ. The CDR3 sequence: CASSLGLAGATYEQYF. CDR3 sequence (DNA): TGCGCCAGCAGCTTGGGACTAGCGGGGGCCACCTACGAGCAGTACTTC.

This clonotype was seen many times. The chain has TRBV11-1 and TRBJ1-5; unclear D gene. CDR1 and CDR2 (germline): SGHAT, FQDESV (reference sequence). There are 12 residues in the CDR3. The V and J ends lost 2 bases and 9 bases respectively, with 8 bases between them. The CDR3, as DNA: TGTGCCAGCAGCTTAAATTCGGGGCCCCAGCATTTT. Residues: CASSLNSGPQHF. Full variable domain (missing parts from reference TRBV11-1 and TRBJ1-5): EAEVAQSPRYKITEKSQAVAFWCDPISGHATLYWYRQILGQGPELLVQFQDESVVDDSQLPKDRFSAERLKGVDSTLKIQPAELGDSAMYLCASSLNSGPQHFGDGTRLSIL.

This clonotype was counted ten times or more. The chain has TRBV20-1 and TRBJ1-3; D not certain. The germline V gene has CDR1 DFQATT and CDR2 SNEGSKA (reference sequence). Trimming took 5 bases from V and 3 from J, leaving 2 bases between them. The CDR3 totals 10 residues. CDR3 amino acids: CSARGNTIYF. The DNA of the CDR3 is TGCAGTGCTCGTGGAAACACCATATATTTT.

This clonotype was seen many times. This sequence joins TRBV25-1 and TRBJ2-3; D unresolved. The germline V and J ends were trimmed by 7 bases and 7 bases, with 12 bases remaining between them. The CDR3 is 12 residues long. CDR1 is MGHDK and CDR2 is SYGVNS in the germline V gene. Here the CDR3 DNA reads TGTGCCAGCACGCCAGACATCCATACGCAGTATTTT. Translation: CASTPDIHTQYF.

This clonotype came up a few times. The chain is built from TRBV6-2 or TRBV6-3 and TRBJ2-2; perhaps TRBD1 as D (6 bases). This CDR3 spans 15 amino acids. Germline V gene lookup returns CDR1 MNHEY and CDR2 SVGEGT. The ends were cut back, 2 bases at V and 4 bases at J, with 11 bases in the middle. The chain's CDR3 is CASSYLGQSTGELFF. The DNA for the CDR3 is TGTGCCAGCAGTTACCTCGGACAGAGCACCGGGGAGCTGTTTTTT.

This clonotype was seen at least ten times. The chain joins TRBV5-1 to TRBJ2-3, with 8 bases that match TRBD2. CDR1 and CDR2 from the germline V gene are SGHRS and YFSETQ. The CDR3 is 16 residues long. J gave up 6 bases and V 0 bases, and 9 bases lay outside the gene matches. CDR3 loop: CASSLAGGGPVDTQYF. The CDR3 DNA reads as TGCGCCAGCAGCTTGGCCGGCGGGGGGCCCGTGGATACGCAGTATTTT.

This clonotype was picked up many times. The V and J genes are TRBV6-5 and TRBJ2-2; D tentatively reads TRBD1 or TRBD2 (5 bases each). Germline V CDR1 and CDR2: MNHEY, SVGAGI. CDR3 length: 16 amino acids. The V and J ends lost 0 bases and 0 bases respectively, with 8 bases between them. As DNA, the CDR3 is TGTGCCAGCAGTTACTCGGGACCGCCGAACACCGGGGAGCTGTTTTTT. Its translation is CASSYSGPPNTGELFF.